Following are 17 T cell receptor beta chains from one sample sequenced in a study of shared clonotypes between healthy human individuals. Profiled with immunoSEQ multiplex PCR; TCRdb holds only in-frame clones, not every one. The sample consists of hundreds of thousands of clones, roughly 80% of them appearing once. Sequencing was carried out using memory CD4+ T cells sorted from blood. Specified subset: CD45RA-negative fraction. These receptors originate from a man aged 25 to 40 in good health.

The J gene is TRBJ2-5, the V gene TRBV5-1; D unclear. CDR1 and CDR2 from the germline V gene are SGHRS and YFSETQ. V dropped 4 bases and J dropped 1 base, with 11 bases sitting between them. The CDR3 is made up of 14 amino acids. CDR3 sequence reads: CASSPDTFQETQYF. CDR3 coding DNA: TGCGCCAGCAGCCCAGACACCTTCCAAGAGACCCAGTACTTC.

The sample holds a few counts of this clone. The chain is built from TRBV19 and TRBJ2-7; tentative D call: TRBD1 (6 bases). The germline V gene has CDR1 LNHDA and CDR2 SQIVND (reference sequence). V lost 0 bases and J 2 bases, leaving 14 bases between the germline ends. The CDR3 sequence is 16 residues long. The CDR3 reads CASSIDGGGTTYEQYF. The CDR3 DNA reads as TGTGCCAGTAGTATAGATGGGGGCGGAACTACCTACGAGCAGTACTTC.

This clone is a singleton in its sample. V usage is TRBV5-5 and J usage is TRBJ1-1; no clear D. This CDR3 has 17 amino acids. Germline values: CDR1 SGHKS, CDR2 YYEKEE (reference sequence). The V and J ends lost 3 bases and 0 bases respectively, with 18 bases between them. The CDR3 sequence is CASSSPPGRAMNTEAFF. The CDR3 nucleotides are TGTGCCAGCAGCTCCCCTCCCGGCAGAGCCATGAACACTGAAGCTTTCTTT. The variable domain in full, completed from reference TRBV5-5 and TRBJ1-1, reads DAGVTQSPTHLIKTRGQQVTLRCSPISGHKSVSWYQQVLGQGPQFIFQYYEKEERGRGNFPDRFSARQFPNYSSELNVNALLLGDSALYLCASSSPPGRAMNTEAFFGQGTRLTVV.

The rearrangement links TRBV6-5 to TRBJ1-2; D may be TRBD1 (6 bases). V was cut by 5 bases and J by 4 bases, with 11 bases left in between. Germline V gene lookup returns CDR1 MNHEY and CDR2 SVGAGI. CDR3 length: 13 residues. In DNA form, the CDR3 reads TGTGCCAGCAGTCGGGGGCATACCTATGGCTACACCTTC. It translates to CASSRGHTYGYTF.

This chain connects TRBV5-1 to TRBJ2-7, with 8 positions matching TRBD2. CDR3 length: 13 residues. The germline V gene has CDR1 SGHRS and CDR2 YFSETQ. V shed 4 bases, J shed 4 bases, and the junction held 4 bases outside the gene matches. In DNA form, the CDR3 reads TGCGCCAGCAGCCCGGGACTAGGGTACGAGCAGTACTTC. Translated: CASSPGLGYEQYF.

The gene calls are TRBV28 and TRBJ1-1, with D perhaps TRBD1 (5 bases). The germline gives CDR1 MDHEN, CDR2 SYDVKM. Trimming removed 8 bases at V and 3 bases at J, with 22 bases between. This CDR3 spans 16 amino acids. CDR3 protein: CASEIGGAAGDTEAFF. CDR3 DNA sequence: TGTGCCAGCGAAATAGGAGGCGCGGCGGGGGACACTGAAGCTTTCTTT. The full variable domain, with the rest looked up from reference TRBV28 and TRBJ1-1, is DVKVTQSSRYLVKRTGEKVFLECVQDMDHENMFWYRQDPGLGLRLIYFSYDVKMKEKGDIPEGYSVSREKKERFSLILESASTNQTSMYLCASEIGGAAGDTEAFFGQGTRLTVV.

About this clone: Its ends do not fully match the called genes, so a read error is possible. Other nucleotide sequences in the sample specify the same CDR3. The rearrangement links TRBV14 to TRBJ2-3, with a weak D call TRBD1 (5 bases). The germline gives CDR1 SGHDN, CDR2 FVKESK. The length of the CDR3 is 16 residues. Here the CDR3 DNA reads TGTGCCAGTAGCCAGGGCTCTACGGCAGGGCCAGATACGCAGTATTTT. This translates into CASSQGSTAGPDTQYF.

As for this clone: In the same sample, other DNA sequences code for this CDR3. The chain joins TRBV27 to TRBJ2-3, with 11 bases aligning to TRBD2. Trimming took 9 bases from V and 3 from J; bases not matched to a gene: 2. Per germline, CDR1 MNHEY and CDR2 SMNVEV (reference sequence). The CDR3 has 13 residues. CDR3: CASRLAGTDTQYF. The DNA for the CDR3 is TGTGCCAGTAGACTAGCGGGGACAGATACGCAGTATTTT.

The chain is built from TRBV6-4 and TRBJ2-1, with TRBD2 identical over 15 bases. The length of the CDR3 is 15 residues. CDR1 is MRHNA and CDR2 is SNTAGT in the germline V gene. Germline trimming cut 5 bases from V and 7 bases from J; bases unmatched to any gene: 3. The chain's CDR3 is CASSKGLAGGNEQFF. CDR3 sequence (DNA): TGTGCCAGCAGTAAAGGACTAGCGGGAGGGAATGAGCAGTTCTTC.

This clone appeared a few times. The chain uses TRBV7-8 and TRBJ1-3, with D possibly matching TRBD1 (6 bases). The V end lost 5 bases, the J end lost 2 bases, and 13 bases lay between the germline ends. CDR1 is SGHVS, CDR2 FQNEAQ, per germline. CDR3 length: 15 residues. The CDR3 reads CASSGRDIAGNTIYF. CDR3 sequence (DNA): TGTGCCAGCAGCGGCCGGGACATTGCTGGAAACACCATATATTTT. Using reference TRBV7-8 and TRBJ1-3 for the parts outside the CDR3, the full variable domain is GAGVSQSPRYKVAKRGQDVALRCDPISGHVSLFWYQQALGQGPEFLTYFQNEAQLDKSGLPSDRFFAERPEGSVSTLKIQRTQQEDSAVYLCASSGRDIAGNTIYFGEGSWLTVV.

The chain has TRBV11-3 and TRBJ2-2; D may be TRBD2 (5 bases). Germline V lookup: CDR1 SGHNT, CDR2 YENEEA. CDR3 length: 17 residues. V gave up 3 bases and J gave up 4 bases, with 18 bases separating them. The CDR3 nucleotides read TGTGCCAGCAGCTTGGGAAAACGGGGTTCGATCACCGGGGAGCTGTTTTTT. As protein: CASSLGKRGSITGELFF.

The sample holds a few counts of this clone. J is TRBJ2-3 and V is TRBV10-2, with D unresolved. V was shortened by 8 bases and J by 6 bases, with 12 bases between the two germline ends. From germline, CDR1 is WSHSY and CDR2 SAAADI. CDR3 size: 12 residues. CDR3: CASSSSSDTQYF. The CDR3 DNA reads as TGCGCCAGCTCCTCTAGTAGCGATACGCAGTATTTT.

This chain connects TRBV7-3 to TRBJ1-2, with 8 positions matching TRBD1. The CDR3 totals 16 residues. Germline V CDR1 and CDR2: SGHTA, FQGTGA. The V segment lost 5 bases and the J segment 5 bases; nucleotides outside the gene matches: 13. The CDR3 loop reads CASSVFPRTGGYGYTF. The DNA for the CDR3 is TGTGCCAGCAGCGTCTTCCCCCGAACAGGGGGTTATGGCTACACCTTC.

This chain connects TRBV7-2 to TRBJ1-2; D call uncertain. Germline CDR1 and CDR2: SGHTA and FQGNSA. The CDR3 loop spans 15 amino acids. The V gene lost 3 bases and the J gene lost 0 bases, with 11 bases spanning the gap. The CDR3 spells CASSLYRAANYGYTF. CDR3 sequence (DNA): TGTGCCAGCAGCTTGTACCGGGCCGCTAACTATGGCTACACCTTC.

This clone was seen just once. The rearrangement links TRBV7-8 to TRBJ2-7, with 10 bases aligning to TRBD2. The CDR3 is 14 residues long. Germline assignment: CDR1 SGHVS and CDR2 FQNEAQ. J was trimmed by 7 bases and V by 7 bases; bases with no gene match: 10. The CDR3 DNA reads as TGTGCCAGCACCAAAGCGGGAGGGCCCCGAGAGCAGTACTTC. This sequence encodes CASTKAGGPREQYF.

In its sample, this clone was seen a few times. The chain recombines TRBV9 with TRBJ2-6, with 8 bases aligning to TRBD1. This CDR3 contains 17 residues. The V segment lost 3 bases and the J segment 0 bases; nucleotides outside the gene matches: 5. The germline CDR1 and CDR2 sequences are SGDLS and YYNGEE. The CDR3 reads CASSGQGTSSGANVLTF. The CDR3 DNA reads TGTGCCAGCAGCGGACAGGGGACAAGCTCTGGGGCCAACGTCCTGACTTTC. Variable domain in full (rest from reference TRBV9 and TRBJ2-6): DSGVTQTPKHLITATGQRVTLRCSPRSGDLSVYWYQQSLDQGLQFLIQYYNGEERAKGNILERFSAQQFPDLHSELNLSSLELGDSALYFCASSGQGTSSGANVLTFGAGSRLTVL.

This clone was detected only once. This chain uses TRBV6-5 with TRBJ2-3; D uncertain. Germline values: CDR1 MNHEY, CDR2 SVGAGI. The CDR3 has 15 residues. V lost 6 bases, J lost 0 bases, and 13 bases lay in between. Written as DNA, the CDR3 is TGTGCCAGCAGACCCGGCGCTACTAGCACAGATACGCAGTATTTT. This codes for CASRPGATSTDTQYF.